A selection of T cell receptor beta chains follows, all from one sample in a study of CD8 T cells in ankylosing spondylitis. TCRdb processed the 5' RACE reads anew with MiXCR; each CDR3 protein has one entry. The data show 250,000 to 300,000 distinct CDR3 sequences, with roughly 20% seen just once and roughly 8% held by the top ten. Sequencing used blood, either unsorted or a sorted T cell fraction (not recorded which). These receptors all stem from a male donor with ankylosing spondylitis or in good health (not recorded which). Both conserved end residues are part of each CDR3. D genes are given only for firm matches. Part of the rows lack a size; the others show once, few, many or a class for expanded clones.

NA	NA	TRBV9	TRBJ1-1	TGTGCCAGCAGCCGATCCGGGGGAGGTGAAGCTTTCTTT	CASSRSGGGEAFF
NA	NA	TRBV24-1	TRBJ1-5	TGTGCCACCAGTGGAGGGGCCTATAGCAATCAGCCCCAGCATTTT	CATSGGAYSNQPQHF
few	NA	TRBV6-4	TRBJ2-2	TGTGCCAGCAGTGAAAGGGAGACCGGGGAGCTGTTTTTT	CASSERETGELFF
NA	TRBD1	TRBV7-2	TRBJ2-2	TGTGCCAGCAGCTTCGCCAGGGGGCAAATGGGCGGGGAGCTGTTTTTT	CASSFARGQMGGELFF
many	NA	TRBV4-2	TRBJ1-1	TGTGCCAGCAGCCAGGACAGAGACACTGAAGCTTTCTTT	CASSQDRDTEAFF
few	NA	TRBV12-3/TRBV12-4	TRBJ2-3	TGTGCCAGCAGAAATCCCGAGACAGATACGCAGTATTTT	CASRNPETDTQYF
few	TRBD1	TRBV27	TRBJ1-2	TGTGCCAGCAGTTTTTCATCTACAGGGGGTGCATACTATGGCTACACCTTC	CASSFSSTGGAYYGYTF
NA	NA	TRBV3-1	TRBJ1-1	TGTGCCAGCAGCCACTACGTAGGCAGTCTAAACACTGAAGCTTTCTTT	CASSHYVGSLNTEAFF
NA	TRBD1	TRBV6-4	TRBJ2-2	TGTGCCAGCAGTCCCCTCGACAGGGGCATGGGCGGGGAGCTGTTTTTT	CASSPLDRGMGGELFF
few	NA	TRBV18	TRBJ1-5	TGTGCCAGCTCGCCTGCCGCTTGGGGGGCGGGTCAGCCCCAGCATTTT	CASSPAAWGAGQPQHF
few	TRBD1	TRBV7-2	TRBJ2-5	TGTGCCAGCAGCTCCGGGACAGGGACAGAGACCCAGTACTTC	CASSSGTGTETQYF
few	TRBD2	TRBV4-2	TRBJ2-2	TGTGCCAGCAGCCAAGAGACTAGCGGCACCGGGGAGCTGTTTTTT	CASSQETSGTGELFF
many	TRBD2	TRBV11-1	TRBJ2-3	TGTGCCAGCAGCCTAGCAGCGGGATTTTCGGATACGCAGTATTTT	CASSLAAGFSDTQYF
NA	TRBD1	TRBV7-3	TRBJ2-2	TGTGCCAGCAGCTTAAGTGGACAGGGCAACACCGGGGAGCTGTTTTTT	CASSLSGQGNTGELFF
few	NA	TRBV5-1	TRBJ1-1	TGCGCCAGCCAGAAAAGAACGAACACTGAAGCTTTCTTT	CASQKRTNTEAFF
few	NA	TRBV5-1	TRBJ2-1	TGCGCCAGCAGCTTGGCCTTCGCCGGGAATGAGCAGTTCTTC	CASSLAFAGNEQFF
NA	TRBD1	TRBV28	TRBJ2-5	TGTGCCGGCAACAGGGGGGAAGAAGAGACCCAGTACTTC	CAGNRGEEETQYF
NA	NA	TRBV5-1	TRBJ2-3	TGCGCCAGCAGCTTGGGTGGGCTAGCTCCAGATACGCAGTATTTT	CASSLGGLAPDTQYF
NA	NA	TRBV7-6	TRBJ2-3	TGTGCCAGCAGCTTAGATAACTCGAACACAGATACGCAGTATTTT	CASSLDNSNTDTQYF
many	NA	TRBV12-3/TRBV12-4	TRBJ1-2	TGTGCCAGCAGTCCCCTTGGGGGGTGGGGTAATGGCTACACCTTC	CASSPLGGWGNGYTF
NA	TRBD1	TRBV25-1	TRBJ1-6	TGTGCCAGCAGTCCCCTGGACAGGGCTCTGTCACCCCTCCACTTT	CASSPLDRALSPLHF
NA	NA	TRBV5-1	TRBJ2-1	TGCGCCAGCAGCTTCCAGAAAGCGCCTAGCTGGTACAATGAGCAGTTCTTT	CASSFQKAPSWYNEQFF
NA	NA	TRBV3-1	TRBJ1-2	TGTGCCAGCAGCCAAGTAGTCGGGGCCGCTAACTATGGCTACACCTTC	CASSQVVGAANYGYTF
NA	TRBD1	TRBV7-2	TRBJ1-5	TGTGCCAGCAGCGCTGACAGGGCGAGCAATCAGCCCCAGCATTTT	CASSADRASNQPQHF
few	NA	TRBV10-3	TRBJ2-1	TGTGCCATCAGTTTGGGCGGCTCCTACAATGAGCAGTTCTTC	CAISLGGSYNEQFF
NA	NA	TRBV7-8	TRBJ2-3	TGTGCCAGCAGCTTAGACCCCGCTAGCACAGATACGCAGTATTTT	CASSLDPASTDTQYF
few	TRBD1	TRBV4-2	TRBJ2-4	TGTGCCAGCAGCCAGGACAGGAAAAACATTCAGTACTTC	CASSQDRKNIQYF
NA	TRBD1	TRBV14	TRBJ2-3	TGTGCCAGCAGCCATAAGACAGGGTCACAAGATACGCAGTATTTT	CASSHKTGSQDTQYF
few	NA	TRBV28	TRBJ2-4	TGTGCCAGCAGTTTAGGGGAAAGATGGAACTTC	CASSLGERWNF
NA	TRBD1	TRBV28	TRBJ2-2	TGTGCCAGCAGTTTACCGGGACAGGGGAACACCGGGGAGCTGTTTTTT	CASSLPGQGNTGELFF
NA	NA	TRBV6-6	TRBJ2-5	TGTGCCAGCAGTACGGACGAACCCCGAGACTTC	CASSTDEPRDF
many	TRBD1	TRBV12-3/TRBV12-4	TRBJ1-3	TGTGCCAGCAGTTTAGCGGGAGGACAGGGAGGTGGAAACACCATATATTTT	CASSLAGGQGGGNTIYF
few	NA	TRBV24-1	TRBJ2-3	TGTGCCACCAGTGATCGCCATACTTCGCCTACGCAGTATTTT	CATSDRHTSPTQYF
NA	NA	TRBV4-1	TRBJ1-1	TGCGCCAGCAGCCAAGGTACATGGGGCCCTGAAGCTTTCTTT	CASSQGTWGPEAFF
NA	NA	TRBV7-2	TRBJ2-5	TGTGCCAGCAGCTTATCTCAGCTAGCAGAGACCCAGTACTTC	CASSLSQLAETQYF
NA	NA	TRBV20-1	TRBJ2-2	TGCAGTGCCCCTAGCGAGGAGGCGAACACCGGGGAGCTGTTTTTT	CSAPSEEANTGELFF
NA	TRBD1	TRBV5-5	TRBJ2-1	TGTGCCAGCAGCAAGGACGACAGGGGAAGCTCCTACAATGAGCAGTTCTTC	CASSKDDRGSSYNEQFF
few	NA	TRBV13	TRBJ2-3	TGTGCCAGCAGCTTAGGAGCCATCAGAGAACCTAGCACAGATACGCAGTATTTT	CASSLGAIREPSTDTQYF
NA	NA	TRBV5-6	TRBJ1-2	TGTGCCAGCAAACTTACAGGGAACTATGGCTACACCTTC	CASKLTGNYGYTF
NA	TRBD1	TRBV6-2/TRBV6-3	TRBJ1-1	TGTGCCAGCAGGTGGGACAGCCTTTCGTCCGCTGAAGCTTTCTTT	CASRWDSLSSAEAFF
few	NA	TRBV6-5	TRBJ2-1	TGTGCCAGCAGTCACAGGGATGCCATTCGGCATGAGCAGTTCTTC	CASSHRDAIRHEQFF
few	NA	TRBV3-1	TRBJ2-5	TGTGCCAGCAGCCAACTCGCCGAGCGAGGAGAGACCCAGTACTTC	CASSQLAERGETQYF
NA	TRBD1	TRBV18	TRBJ2-2	TGTGCCAGCTCAGAGACAGGGTTCAACACCGGGGAGCTGTTTTTT	CASSETGFNTGELFF
few	NA	TRBV5-1	TRBJ1-4	TGCGCCAGCAGCTTGGGGGGGGGCGGACCTGAAAAACTGTTTTTT	CASSLGGGGPEKLFF
many	TRBD1	TRBV6-1	TRBJ2-3	TGTGCCAGCAGAGACAGGACAGGGGGCACAGATACGCAGTATTTT	CASRDRTGGTDTQYF
NA	NA	TRBV6-5	TRBJ2-1	TGTGCCAGCAGTTACTCGAGCCTCGTTCCCAGGAGCTCCTACAATGAGCAGTTCTTC	CASSYSSLVPRSSYNEQFF
NA	NA	TRBV3-1	TRBJ2-5	TGTGCCAGCAGGGCGGGATATCAAGAGACCCAGTACTTC	CASRAGYQETQYF
few	NA	TRBV6-1	TRBJ2-1	TGTGCCAGCAGCCCTGCCCCATATGAGCAGTTCTTC	CASSPAPYEQFF
few	NA	TRBV12-3/TRBV12-4	TRBJ2-3	TGTGCCAGCAGTCCAAGCCTCCTGCCGGCAGATACGCAGTATTTT	CASSPSLLPADTQYF
NA	NA	TRBV10-2	TRBJ2-6	TGCGCCAGCAGTGTTAGTCGGCCTGGGGCCAACGTCCTGACTTTC	CASSVSRPGANVLTF
NA	NA	TRBV20-1	TRBJ1-4	TGCAGTGCCCTTAAGGCGGGACTTGATGAAAAACTGTTTTTT	CSALKAGLDEKLFF
many	NA	TRBV29-1	TRBJ1-2	TGCAGCGTTTTTCGGGGTGACTATGGCTACACCTTC	CSVFRGDYGYTF